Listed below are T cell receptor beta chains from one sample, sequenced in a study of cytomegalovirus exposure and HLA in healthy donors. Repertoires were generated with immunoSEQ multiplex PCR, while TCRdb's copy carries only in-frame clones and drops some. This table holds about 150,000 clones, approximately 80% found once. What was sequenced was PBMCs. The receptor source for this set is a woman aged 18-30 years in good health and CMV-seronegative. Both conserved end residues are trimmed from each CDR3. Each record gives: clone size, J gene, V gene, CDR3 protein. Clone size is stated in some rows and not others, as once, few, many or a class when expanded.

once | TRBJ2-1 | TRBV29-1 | SVSGGLYNEQF
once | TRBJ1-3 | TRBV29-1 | SVDKGGSSGNTIY
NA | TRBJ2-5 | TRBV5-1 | ASSLAGGEQY
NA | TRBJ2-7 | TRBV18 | ASSPGQGPSYEQY
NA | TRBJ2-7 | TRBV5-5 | ASSLAGTEVYEQY
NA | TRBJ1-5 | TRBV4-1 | ASSQVQGNQPQH
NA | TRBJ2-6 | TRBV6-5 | ASSYASGANGLT
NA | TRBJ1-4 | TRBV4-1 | ASSQGVREKLF
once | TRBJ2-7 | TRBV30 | AWSVPILAGGFRSYEQY
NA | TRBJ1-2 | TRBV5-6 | ASSLGQGSLGYT
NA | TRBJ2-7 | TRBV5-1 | ASSFTFRTGASGEQY
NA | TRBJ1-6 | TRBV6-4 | ASSGGSDNSPLH
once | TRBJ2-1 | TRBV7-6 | ASSSRQGARYNEQF
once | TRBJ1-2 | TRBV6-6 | ASSYSGQGAIGYT
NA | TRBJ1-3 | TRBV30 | AWSIGSSGNTIY
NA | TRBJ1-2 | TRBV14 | ASRGGYRNGYT
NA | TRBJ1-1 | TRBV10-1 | ASSESPMLYEAF
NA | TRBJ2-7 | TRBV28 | ASSLSPTPYEQY
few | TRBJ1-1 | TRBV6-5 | ASSYEGATEAF
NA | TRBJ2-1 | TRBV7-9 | ASSYHPGHMNYNEQF
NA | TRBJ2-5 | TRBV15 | ATTDRGGETQY
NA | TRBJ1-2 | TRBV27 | ASSLSATTGRFYGYT
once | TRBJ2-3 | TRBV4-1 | ASSLAGALDLWAQY
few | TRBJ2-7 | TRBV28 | ASSLAYEQY
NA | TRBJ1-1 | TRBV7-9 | ASSPQNTEAF
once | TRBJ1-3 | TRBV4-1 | ASSQDWGRTLENTIY
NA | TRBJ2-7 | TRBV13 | ASSPNGGGSYEQY
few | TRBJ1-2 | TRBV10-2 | ASRREGGSYGYT
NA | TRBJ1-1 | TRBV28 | ASRRQGSTEAF
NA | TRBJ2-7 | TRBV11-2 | ASSLADTNYEQY
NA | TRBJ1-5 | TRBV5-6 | ASSSTGTGASQPQH
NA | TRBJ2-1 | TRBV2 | ASRTVPWRISNEQF
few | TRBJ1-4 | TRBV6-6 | ASSYSMGQGEKLF
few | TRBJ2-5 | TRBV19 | ASSYTPIIRTGPSAQY
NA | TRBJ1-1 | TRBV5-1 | ASSLDDRKARAEAF
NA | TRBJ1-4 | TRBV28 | ASTHPGDSEKLF
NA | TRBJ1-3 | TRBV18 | ASSRYDTGYGNTIY
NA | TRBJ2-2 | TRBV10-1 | ASRIQSQAGELF
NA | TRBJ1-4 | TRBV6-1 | ASSEGGKANEKLF
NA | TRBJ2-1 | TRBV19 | ASSIGRRERGFNEQF
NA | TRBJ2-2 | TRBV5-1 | ASSLAQGGTGELF
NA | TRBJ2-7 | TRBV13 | ASSSRTSGASSSYEQY
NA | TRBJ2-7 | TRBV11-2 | ASSLRVNEQY
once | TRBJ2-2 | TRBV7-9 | APSRGAGELF
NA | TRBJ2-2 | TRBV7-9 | ASSRGELSTGELF
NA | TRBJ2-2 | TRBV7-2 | ASSPRGGTGELF
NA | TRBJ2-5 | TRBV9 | ASSSGQSRTQY
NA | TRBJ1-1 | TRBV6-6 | ASSYSQGRATEAF
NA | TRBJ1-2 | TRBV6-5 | ASSYSIGSSYT
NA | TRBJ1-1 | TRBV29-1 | SAKQGTEAF
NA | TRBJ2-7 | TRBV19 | ASRARGVDEQY
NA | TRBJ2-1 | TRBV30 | ASRQNSYNEQF
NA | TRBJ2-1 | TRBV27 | ASSLSWGGDEQF